This TCR beta chain was found in a study of T-cell memory formation after mild COVID-19. Whole-study results and caveats: Pre-infection memory showed some responding clones, and this suggested that cross-reactive memory joined.

A single record per CDR3 protein comes from TCRdb applying MiXCR to the 5' RACE reads. The data hold approximately 260,000 distinct CDR3 sequences, with 16% observed a single time. The CDR3 is 15 amino acids. The germline CDR1 and CDR2 sequences are LNHDA and SQIVND (reference sequence). The V gene lost 6 bases and the J gene lost 4 bases, with 18 bases spanning the gap. Details on this clonotype: The target antigen is unknown.

The gene calls are TRBV19 and TRBJ1-2; D might be TRBD1 (5 bases). The source of this sequence is a man between 18 and 29 years old who had mild COVID-19 (a few samples of this study predate the infection). Cell type and time point are not known. The specimen sequenced was PBMCs or a T cell subset sorted from them (not recorded which). The CDR3 is CASRSIERTPYGYTF. The CDR3, as DNA: TGTGCCAGTAGATCAATTGAGCGGACACCCTATGGCTACACCTTC. The complete variable domain, with remaining parts taken from reference TRBV19 and TRBJ1-2, reads DGGITQSPKYLFRKEGQNVTLSCEQNLNHDAMYWYRQDPGQGLRLIYYSQIVNDFQKGDIAEGYSVSREKKESFPLTVTSAQKNPTAFYLCASRSIERTPYGYTFGSGTRLTVV.